This T cell receptor beta chain originates from a study of blood T cells in healthy people across ages. A second roughly 6 to 11 cycle PCR used barcoded and J-beta primers. Each CDR3 protein gets one entry after TCRdb re-called the 5' RACE reads with MiXCR. Of roughly 680,000 distinct CDR3 sequences listed, over 40% were seen once; the top ten hold approximately 15%. Concerning this clonotype: It may be a read error: a sequence one base away is much more abundant.

Sequenced sample: blood. This sequence was found in a woman at least 80 years old in good health.

CDR3 region: CAIRESASTGGSPLHF. The CDR3 coding sequence is TGTGCCATCAGGGAGTCGGCTTCGACAGGGGGTTCACCCCTCCACTTT. The J gene is TRBJ1-6, the V gene TRBV10-3, with 9 bases that match TRBD1. CDR1 and CDR2 from the germline V gene are ENHRY and SYGVKD. The CDR3 totals 16 residues.